One sample yielded the 11 T cell receptor beta chains listed below, sequenced in a study of T cells in Graves' hyperthyroidism and ophthalmopathy (dated by TCRdb to the late 2010s). Preparation of the library involved multiplex PCR. The sequencer listed for this sample is Illumina HiSeq 2000. The TCR beta CDR3 regions were amplified from RNA transcripts. For the first round of RT-PCR on the TCR CDR3, the HTBI primer set was used together with the Qiagen OneStep RT-PCR kit. TCRdb reworked the public reads: Q25 trimming with fastp, MiXCR clone assembly, productive beta chains retained. Identical CDR3 protein sequences are pooled into one entry, listed with their most common genes and DNA. Counted in this sample were some 650,000 distinct CDR3 sequences; about a sixth of them appeared once. Jointly, the top ten make up around 3.3% of the sample. Source material: blood. The source of these receptors is a woman between 40 and 55 years old with Graves' ophthalmopathy.

This clonotype was picked up a small number of times. The chain combines TRBV28 with TRBJ2-7; D gene unclear. Germline assignment: CDR1 MDHEN and CDR2 SYDVKM. The CDR3 loop spans 14 amino acids. V gave up 3 bases and J gave up 9 bases, with 18 bases separating them. CDR3 bases: TGTGCCAGCAGTTTGGAAGGCTACCTTCGCGGGCAGTACTTC. Its translation is CASSLEGYLRGQYF.

This clonotype was detected once. Possible read error: a much larger clone is one base away. The rearrangement links TRBV12-3 or TRBV12-4 to TRBJ2-7, with TRBD2 matching 7 bases. Trimming removed 4 bases from V and 7 bases from J; junction bases left unmatched: 13. The CDR3 sequence is 15 residues long. The CDR3 loop is CASSSRGSVGNEQYF. CDR3 nucleotides: TGTGCCAGCAGTTCCCGCGGGAGCGTCGGTAATGAGCAGTACTTC.

There are many counts of this clonotype. The J gene is TRBJ2-1, the V gene TRBV6-5, with TRBD2 identical over 8 bases. This CDR3 has 16 residues. Trimming cost V 0 bases and J 5 bases; bases outside gene matches: 6. CDR1 is MNHEY and CDR2 is SVGAGI in the germline V gene. CDR3 DNA: TGTGCCAGCAGTTACTCGAAGGGACTAGTCGACAATGAGCAGTTCTTC. Amino acids: CASSYSKGLVDNEQFF.

This clonotype was seen only a few times. V is TRBV6-2 or TRBV6-3 and J is TRBJ2-7; D may be TRBD2 (7 bases). Germline lookup yields CDR1 MNHEY and CDR2 SVGEGT. The CDR3 runs 13 residues. V lost 5 bases and J 4 bases, leaving 12 bases between the germline ends. This CDR3 reads CASSKGGMYEQYF. The CDR3 coding sequence is TGTGCCAGCAGTAAGGGGGGGATGTACGAGCAGTACTTC.

V and J are TRBV19 and TRBJ1-1, with 8 bases matching TRBD1. Per the germline V gene, CDR1 is LNHDA and CDR2 is SQIVND (reference sequence). This CDR3 spans 16 amino acids. V dropped 5 bases and J dropped 5; count of bases not matched to a gene: 13. The CDR3 region is CASSGTGAKGGTEAFF. The CDR3, as DNA: TGTGCCAGTAGTGGGACAGGTGCAAAGGGGGGGACTGAAGCTTTCTTT.

The CDR3 sequence is CASKLNTIYF. CDR3 in DNA: TGTGCCAGCAAATTAAACACCATATATTTT. The chain links TRBV2 to TRBJ1-3; D gene unclear. Germline V lookup: CDR1 SNHLY, CDR2 FYNNEI. This CDR3 has 10 amino acids. Trimming left V 7 bases short and J 6 bases short, with 4 bases between.

This clonotype was observed once. J is TRBJ2-2 and V is TRBV5-4; D is possibly TRBD2 (5 bases). Looked up from germline, CDR1 is SGHNT and CDR2 is YYREEE (reference sequence). Trimming removed 2 bases at V and 7 bases at J, with 15 bases between. The CDR3 totals 15 residues. The CDR3 DNA sequence: TGTGCCAGCAGCTTCGACGGGATTAGAAGCGGGGAGCTGTTTTTT. Residues: CASSFDGIRSGELFF.

V gene TRBV25-1 combines with J gene TRBJ1-1, with D tentatively TRBD1 (5 bases). This CDR3 region has 15 residues. Per the germline V gene, CDR1 is MGHDK and CDR2 is SYGVNS. The V end lost 5 bases, the J end lost 5 bases, and 18 bases lay between the germline ends. CDR3 sequence reads: CASSSWGGGRTEAFF. CDR3 bases: TGTGCCAGCAGTTCCTGGGGGGGGGGAAGAACTGAAGCTTTCTTT. Drawing the rest from reference TRBV25-1 and TRBJ1-1, the complete variable domain is EADIYQTPRYLVIGTGKKITLECSQTMGHDKMYWYQQDPGMELHLIHYSYGVNSTEKGDLSSESTVSRIRTEHFPLTLESARPSHTSQYLCASSSWGGGRTEAFFGQGTRLTVV.

The chain links TRBV7-9 to TRBJ1-4; the match to TRBD1 covers 8 bases. The CDR3 consists of 14 residues. With V trimmed by 7 bases and J by 4 bases, 5 bases remained unmatched. Germline lookup yields CDR1 SEHNR and CDR2 FQNEAQ (reference sequence). In nucleotides, the CDR3 is TGTGCCAGCAACCAGGGGGCTGATAATGAAAAACTGTTTTTT. Its translation is CASNQGADNEKLFF.

This clonotype was seen ten or more times. This chain uses TRBV30 with TRBJ2-7; TRBD1 agrees at 10 bases. This CDR3 contains 15 residues. Germline V CDR1 and CDR2: GTSNPN, SVGIG (reference sequence). V shed 2 bases, J shed 3 bases, and the junction held 7 bases outside the gene matches. The CDR3 region has the DNA TGTGCCTGGAGTCATTTGGGACAGGGGAACTACGAGCAGTACTTC. Amino acid sequence: CAWSHLGQGNYEQYF.

This clonotype was recorded many times. The V call is TRBV7-9, the J call TRBJ2-7; D is undetermined. In germline, CDR1 is SEHNR, CDR2 FQNEAQ (reference sequence). CDR3 size: 15 residues. Between the trimmed V and J ends, which lost 5 bases and 3 bases, there was a span of 17 bases. CDR3 loop: CASSHVGDPYYEQYF. DNA for the CDR3: TGTGCCAGCAGCCATGTTGGCGACCCCTACTACGAGCAGTACTTC.